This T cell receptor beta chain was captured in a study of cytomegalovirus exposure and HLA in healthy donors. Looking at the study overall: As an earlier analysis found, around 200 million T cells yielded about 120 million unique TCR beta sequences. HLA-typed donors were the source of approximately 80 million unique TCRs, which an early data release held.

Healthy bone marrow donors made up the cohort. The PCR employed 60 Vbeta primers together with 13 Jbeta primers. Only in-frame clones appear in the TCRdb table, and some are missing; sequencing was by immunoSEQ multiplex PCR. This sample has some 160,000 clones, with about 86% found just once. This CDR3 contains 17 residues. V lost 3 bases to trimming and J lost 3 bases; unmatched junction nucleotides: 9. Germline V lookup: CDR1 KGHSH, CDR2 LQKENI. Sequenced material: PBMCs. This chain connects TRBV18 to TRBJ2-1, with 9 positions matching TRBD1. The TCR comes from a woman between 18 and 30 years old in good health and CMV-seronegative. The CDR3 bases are TGTGCCAGCTCACCCTTCTCCGGGACAGGGAACTACAATGAGCAGTTCTTC. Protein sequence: CASSPFSGTGNYNEQFF.